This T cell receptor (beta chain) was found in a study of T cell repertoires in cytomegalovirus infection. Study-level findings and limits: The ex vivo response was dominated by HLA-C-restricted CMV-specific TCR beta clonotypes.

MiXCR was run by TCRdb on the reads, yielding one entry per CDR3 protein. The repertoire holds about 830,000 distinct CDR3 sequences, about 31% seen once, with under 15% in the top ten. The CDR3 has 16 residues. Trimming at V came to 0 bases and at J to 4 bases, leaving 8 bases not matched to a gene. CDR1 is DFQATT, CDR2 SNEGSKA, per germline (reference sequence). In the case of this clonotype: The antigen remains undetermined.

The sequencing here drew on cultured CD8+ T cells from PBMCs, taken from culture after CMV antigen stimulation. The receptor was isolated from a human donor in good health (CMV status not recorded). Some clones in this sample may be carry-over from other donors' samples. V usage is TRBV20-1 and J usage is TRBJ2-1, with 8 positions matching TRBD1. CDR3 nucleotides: TGCAGTGCTAGAGATCATGCAGGGGGCGCGTACAATGAGCAGTTCTTC. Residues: CSARDHAGGAYNEQFF.